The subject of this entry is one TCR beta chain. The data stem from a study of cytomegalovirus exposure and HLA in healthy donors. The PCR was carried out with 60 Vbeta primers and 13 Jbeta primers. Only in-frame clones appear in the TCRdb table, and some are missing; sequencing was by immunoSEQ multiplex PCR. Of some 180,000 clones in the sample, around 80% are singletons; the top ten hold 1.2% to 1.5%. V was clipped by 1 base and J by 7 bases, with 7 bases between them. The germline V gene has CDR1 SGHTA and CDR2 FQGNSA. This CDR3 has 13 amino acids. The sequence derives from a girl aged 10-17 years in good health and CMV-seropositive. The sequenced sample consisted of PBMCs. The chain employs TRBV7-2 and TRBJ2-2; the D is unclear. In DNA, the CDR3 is TGTGCCAGCAGCTTAGGAGGCGGCGGGGAGCTGTTTTTT. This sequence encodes CASSLGGGGELFF.